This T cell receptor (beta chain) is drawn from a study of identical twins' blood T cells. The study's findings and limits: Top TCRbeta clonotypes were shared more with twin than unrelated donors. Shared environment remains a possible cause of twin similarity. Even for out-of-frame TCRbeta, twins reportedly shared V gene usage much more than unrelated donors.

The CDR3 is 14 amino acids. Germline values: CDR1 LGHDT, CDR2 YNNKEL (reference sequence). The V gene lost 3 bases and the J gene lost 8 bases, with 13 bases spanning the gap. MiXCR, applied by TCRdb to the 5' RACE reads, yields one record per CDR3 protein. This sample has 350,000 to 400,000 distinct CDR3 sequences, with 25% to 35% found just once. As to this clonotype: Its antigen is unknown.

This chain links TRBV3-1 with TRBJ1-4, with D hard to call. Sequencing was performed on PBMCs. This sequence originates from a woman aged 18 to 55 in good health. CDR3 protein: CASSHYTVREKLFF. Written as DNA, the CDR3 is TGTGCCAGCAGCCATTACACCGTGAGGGAAAAACTGTTTTTT.